This TCR beta chain emerged from a study of immune cell composition in non-small cell lung cancer. Overall study results and limits: Tumour-associated clones >0.5% occurred in approximately 34% of adenocarcinomas, about 69% of squamous. In adenocarcinoma, maximal tumour-associated clone frequency tracked TIL tumour reactivity. Tumour-reactive clones were not shown to match dominant in vivo tumour clones. Squamous lung tumours showed higher top 10 clone scores and clonality than adenocarcinomas.

From germline, CDR1 is SGHDT and CDR2 YYEEEE. Trimming took off 1 base at V and 0 bases at J, with 11 bases between the two ends. The CDR3 is 17 amino acids. Libraries were prepared by immunoSEQ multiplex PCR; TCRdb keeps only in-frame clonotypes and omits some of them. Of about 5,000 clones listed, more than 70% are singletons. Details on this clone: The antigen is undetermined.

The TCR comes from a human donor with non-small cell lung cancer. The chain couples TRBV5-6 to TRBJ2-6; D is undetermined. The sample comprised lung tumor tissue. CDR3 in DNA: TGTGCCAGCAGCTTGTCGGTGTCCCTCTCTGGGGCCAACGTCCTGACTTTC. The encoded protein is CASSLSVSLSGANVLTF.